A single sample is the source of the 5 T cell receptor beta chains below, sequenced in a study of long-term antiretroviral therapy in people with HIV (dated by TCRdb to the early 2020s). Sequencing of the TRB variable region was done with the immunoSEQ hsTCRB v3.0 assay at survey level resolution. This is the immuneACCESS table as TCRdb keeps it, with only in-frame sequences that have V and J called. A part of the clones is gone; compared with another copy, unresolved V genes explain less than half, and the rest is unexplained. The sample table contains tens of thousands of clones; only one count was recorded for less than 85% of them. Around 13% of the sample rests with the top ten. This specimen was unsorted PBMCs, taken 2.9 years after starting antiretroviral therapy. The receptor source for this set is a woman aged 30 to 39 with HIV.

The chain has TRBV9 and TRBJ1-1; D not certain. V was clipped by 0 bases and J by 0 bases, with 9 bases between them. The CDR3 totals 15 residues. CDR1 and CDR2 (germline): SGDLS, YYNGEE. CDR3 residues: CASSVVWNLNTEAFF. The CDR3 DNA follows: TGTGCCAGCAGCGTAGTTTGGAACTTGAACACTGAAGCTTTCTTT.

V usage is TRBV7-9 and J usage is TRBJ1-3; 8 bases are a match to TRBD1. Germline lookup yields CDR1 SEHNR and CDR2 FQNEAQ (reference sequence). V was pared by 5 bases and J by 3 bases, with 9 bases of the junction left unmatched. The CDR3 is 16 residues long. The CDR3 protein is CASSQGPGGGGNTIYF. CDR3 DNA sequence: TGTGCCAGCAGCCAGGGACCAGGGGGCGGTGGAAACACCATATATTTT.

V is TRBV27 and J is TRBJ1-4; TRBD1 aligns across 7 bases. Germline V gene data show CDR1 as MNHEY and CDR2 as SMNVEV (reference sequence). V was pared by 5 bases and J by 4 bases, with 4 bases of the junction left unmatched. CDR3 length equals 14 residues. CDR3 sequence (DNA): TGTGCCAGCAGTCGGACAGGTTTTAATGAAAAACTGTTTTTT. It encodes CASSRTGFNEKLFF.

J is TRBJ1-2 and V is TRBV7-8, with D possibly being TRBD1 (6 bases). V was clipped by 5 bases and J by 12 bases, with 25 bases between them. In germline, CDR1 is SGHVS, CDR2 FQNEAQ. This CDR3 has 15 residues. The CDR3 reads CASSLRSGAAARDTF. As DNA, the CDR3 is TGTGCCAGCAGCCTCCGGTCGGGGGCGGCGGCGAGGGACACCTTC.

V is TRBV15 and J is TRBJ2-5; D is perhaps TRBD2 (6 bases). CDR3 size: 16 residues. Deletions cut 8 bases from V and 1 base from J, with 20 bases between. The germline V gene has CDR1 LNHNV and CDR2 YYDKDF (reference sequence). Here the CDR3 DNA reads TGTGCCACCCGGTCACGTGCGATGGGAGGCCAAGAGACCCAGTACTTC. It encodes CATRSRAMGGQETQYF.